This TCR beta chain is drawn from a study of CXCR3-negative and CXCR3-positive naive CD8 T cells. CDR1 and CDR2 (germline): SGHDN, FVKESK. The CDR3 sequence is 13 residues long. UMI labels and 5' RACE were used to prepare the TRB cDNA libraries. TCRdb re-called the 5' RACE reads; every CDR3 protein appears as one record, without DNA. The sample table includes about 66,000 distinct CDR3 sequences. Input material: naive CXCR3- CD8+ T cells from blood. Indicated subset: CD45RO-CCR7+CD27+CD95- naive CD8+ T cells lacking CXCR3 (TNR3-). The TCR comes from a human donor in good health. Some clones in this sample may be carry-over from other donors' samples. This chain links TRBV14 with TRBJ1-2; TCRdb's D call, TRBD1, is unchecked because there is no DNA. The CDR3 is CASSHGTVYGYTF.